The source of this TCR beta chain is a study of blood T cells in healthy people across ages. Study conclusions and caveats: More naive CD4+ cells and higher diversity marked long-lived donors relative to aged donors.

Points on this clonotype: The antigen remains unidentified.

Sample-barcoded 5' priming and a J-beta primer mix drove a second PCR of about 6 to 12 cycles. Each CDR3 protein is one row after TCRdb ran MiXCR on the 5' RACE reads. The table lists approximately 770,000 distinct CDR3 sequences, 58% of them singletons. The clonotype originates from a man in his thirties or forties in good health. The sequenced material came from blood.

The chain's CDR3 is CASLTTEFTDTQYF. The CDR3 DNA reads TGTGCCAGCCTTACGACAGAATTCACAGATACGCAGTATTTT. The chain has TRBV7-9 and TRBJ2-3; tentatively, D is TRBD1 (5 bases). This CDR3 has 14 residues. Looked up from germline, CDR1 is SEHNR and CDR2 is FQNEAQ (reference sequence). V was shortened by 8 bases and J by 2 bases, with 14 bases between the two germline ends. The complete variable domain, with remaining parts taken from reference TRBV7-9 and TRBJ2-3, reads DTGVSQNPRHKITKRGQNVTFRCDPISEHNRLYWYRQTLGQGPEFLTYFQNEAQLEKSRLLSDRFSAERPKGSFSTLEIQRTEQGDSAMYLCASLTTEFTDTQYFGPGTRLTVL.